Below are 20 T cell receptor beta chains sequenced from a single sample in a study of molecular identifiers for immune sequencing clone quantification. In TCRdb, the PCR reads were re-called with MiXCR into one record per CDR3 protein. The data show about 54,000 distinct CDR3 sequences, 25% seen once. The sequencing sample was made of naive CD8+ T cells from blood, with Jurkat cell RNA spiked in. Stated subset: FACS-sorted CD8+CD4-CCR7+CD45RA+ naive T cells. These receptors all stem from a human donor in good health. Some libraries in this study had Jurkat cell RNA spiked in.

This clonotype occurred many times. V and J are TRBV4-3 and TRBJ2-7; the D gene is possibly TRBD2 (5 bases). CDR3 size: 13 residues. Trimming took off 1 base at V and 6 bases at J, with 10 bases between the two ends. CDR1 is LGHNA and CDR2 is YSLEER in the germline V gene. In nucleotides, the CDR3 is TGCGCCAGCAGCCAAGTCGTAGCGTCCGAGCAGTACTTC. Protein: CASSQVVASEQYF.

This clonotype was observed at least ten times. V usage is TRBV7-9 and J usage is TRBJ2-7; D not certain. Trimming removed 1 base from V and 2 bases from J, with 15 bases in between. Looked up from germline, CDR1 is SEHNR and CDR2 is FQNEAQ (reference sequence). The CDR3 runs to 16 residues. The CDR3 spells CASSLGRIGAPYEQYF. CDR3 sequence (DNA): TGTGCCAGCAGCTTAGGCCGGATAGGAGCTCCCTACGAGCAGTACTTC.

This clonotype has a count of ten or more. The chain links TRBV7-2 to TRBJ1-6; 7 nucleotides align to TRBD1. The germline V gene has CDR1 SGHTA and CDR2 FQGNSA. The CDR3 runs 15 residues. V lost 1 base to trimming and J lost 9 bases; unmatched junction nucleotides: 6. CDR3 DNA: TGTGCCAGCAGCTTAGGCTCGGGACAGACTTCACCCCTCCACTTT. Its translation is CASSLGSGQTSPLHF.

At least ten counts were recorded for this clonotype. The genes are TRBV20-1 and TRBJ2-7, with a weak D call TRBD2 (5 bases). The V end was cut by 3 bases, the J end by 0 bases, with 12 bases between. The CDR3 is 14 residues long. CDR1 and CDR2 from the germline V gene are DFQATT and SNEGSKA (reference sequence). The DNA for the CDR3 is TGCAGTGCTAGGAGGGTAAGAGTCTCCTACGAGCAGTACTTC. Translating gives CSARRVRVSYEQYF.

Many counts were recorded for this clonotype. V and J are TRBV7-9 and TRBJ1-3; D gene ambiguous. The CDR3 runs 15 residues. Germline V lookup: CDR1 SEHNR, CDR2 FQNEAQ (reference sequence). The V and J ends lost 5 bases and 2 bases respectively, with 13 bases between them. The CDR3 region is CASSPARGAGNTIYF. CDR3 nucleotides: TGTGCCAGCAGCCCCGCCCGTGGGGCTGGAAACACCATATATTTT.

Points on this clonotype: A much larger clone sits a single nucleotide away, making a read error possible. The chain couples TRBV7-9 to TRBJ2-7; 9 bases are a match to TRBD1. Germline trimming cut 5 bases from V and 6 bases from J; bases unmatched to any gene: 11. Looked up from germline, CDR1 is SEHNR and CDR2 is FQNEAQ (reference sequence). This CDR3 contains 15 residues. For the CDR3, the DNA is TGTGCCAGCAGCCAGGGACAGGGATTTTTGCGCGAGCAGTACTTC. Its translation is CASSQGQGFLREQYF.

A remark on this clonotype: One junction end does not reproduce the germline sequence, and a read error may be involved. In nucleotides, the CDR3 is TGTGCCAGCTGCTTAGGACGGGGACTTAATCAGCCCCAGCATTTT. It codes for CASCLGRGLNQPQHF. The chain carries TRBV7-6 and TRBJ1-5; maybe TRBD1 (5 bases). Germline V gene sequence: CDR1 SGHVS, CDR2 FNYEAQ. The CDR3 is 15 amino acids. Full variable domain (outside the CDR3, taken from reference TRBV7-6 and TRBJ1-5): GAGVSQSPRYKVTKRGQDVALRCDPISGHVSLYWYRQALGQGPEFLTYFNYEAQQDKSGLPNDRFSAERPEGSISTLTIQRTEQRDSAMYRCASCLGRGLNQPQHFGDGTRLSIL.

As to this clonotype: Since a much larger clone is just one base distant, this may be a read error. The chain is built from TRBV2 and TRBJ2-7; no definite D call. The length of the CDR3 is 11 residues. V was trimmed by 5 bases and J by 6 bases, leaving 8 bases between them. The germline gives CDR1 SNHLY, CDR2 FYNNEI. The CDR3: CASSPPREQYF. Written as DNA, the CDR3 is TGTGCCAGCAGTCCCCCGCGCGAGCAGTACTTC.

To note about this clonotype: This sequence may be a read error, since a much larger clone differs from it by one base. V and J are TRBV4-1 and TRBJ2-5, with no clear D. Germline loops: CDR1 MGHRA, CDR2 YSYEKL. This CDR3 comprises 15 residues. Trimming pared 3 bases from V and 2 bases from J, leaving 13 bases between. This CDR3 is CASSHTPGKQETQYF. The CDR3, as DNA: TGCGCCAGCAGCCACACTCCCGGTAAACAAGAGACCCAGTACTTC.

This clonotype has a count of ten or more. V gene TRBV7-2 combines with J gene TRBJ2-5; D is uncertain. Per germline, CDR1 SGHTA and CDR2 FQGNSA. This CDR3 is built from 18 residues. Deletions cut 2 bases from V and 1 base from J, with 20 bases between. The CDR3 nucleotides read TGTGCCAGCAGCTTAAAGGGCACCGGGTCTCCAATCCAAGAGACCCAGTACTTC. Protein product: CASSLKGTGSPIQETQYF.

Ten or more counts support this clonotype. The V gene is TRBV7-9, the J gene TRBJ2-7; weak D call: TRBD1 (6 bases). This CDR3 contains 15 residues. Germline CDR1 and CDR2: SEHNR and FQNEAQ (reference sequence). Trimming cost V 8 bases and J 4 bases, with 21 bases left between them. The CDR3 DNA reads TGTGCCAGCGCCTCACAGGAGGACAGACTTTACGAGCAGTACTTC. This translates into CASASQEDRLYEQYF.

Regarding this clonotype: Since a much larger clone is just one base distant, this may be a read error. The rearrangement uses TRBV7-9 and TRBJ2-3; D is uncertain. The CDR3 is 12 amino acids. Trimming took 5 bases from V and 10 from J, leaving 13 bases between them. The germline gives CDR1 SEHNR, CDR2 FQNEAQ (reference sequence). This chain's CDR3 is CASSDRENAQYF. In DNA, the CDR3 is TGTGCCAGCAGCGATCGAGAGAATGCGCAGTATTTT.

This clonotype was picked up many times. V gene TRBV4-2 combines with J gene TRBJ2-1, with TRBD2 as a possible D gene (5 bases). The CDR3 is 16 amino acids. CDR1 and CDR2 from the germline V gene are LGHNA and YNFKEQ. V gave up 1 base and J gave up 8 bases, with 18 bases separating them. This CDR3 is CASSQVAGGPYHEQFF. The CDR3 coding sequence is TGTGCCAGCAGCCAAGTGGCGGGCGGTCCTTACCATGAGCAGTTCTTC.

Of note for this clonotype: Being one base from a much bigger clone, this may be a read error. The chain carries TRBV6-5 and TRBJ1-2; 8 nucleotides match TRBD1. The germline CDR1 and CDR2 sequences are MNHEY and SVGAGI. The CDR3 is 14 residues long. J was trimmed by 6 bases and V by 7 bases; bases with no gene match: 10. The CDR3, as DNA: TGTGCCAGCACCCAAGCTCCAGGGGGCCATGGCTACACCTTC. Translation gives CASTQAPGGHGYTF.

To note about this clonotype: A read error is possible here, since a much larger clone lies one base away. The J gene is TRBJ2-7, the V gene TRBV5-6; a weak D match, TRBD1 (6 bases). This CDR3 spans 12 amino acids. CDR1 is SGHDT and CDR2 is YYEEEE in the germline V gene. CDR3 nucleotides: TGTGCCAACAGCTCGGACAGCTACGAGCAGTACTTC. Its protein product is CANSSDSYEQYF.

Many counts were recorded for this clonotype. The chain employs TRBV27 and TRBJ1-1, with D possibly matching TRBD1 (5 bases). V was clipped by 5 bases and J by 3 bases, with 10 bases between them. Germline assignment: CDR1 MNHEY and CDR2 SMNVEV (reference sequence). CDR3 size: 13 residues. CDR3 DNA: TGTGCCAGCAGTCAACAGGTACACACTGAAGCTTTCTTT. This translates into CASSQQVHTEAFF.

This clonotype was observed many times. The chain employs TRBV28 and TRBJ2-7; weak D call: TRBD2 (6 bases). This CDR3 spans 14 amino acids. V shed 3 bases and J shed 3 bases, with 12 bases lying between them. Germline-derived CDR1 and CDR2 are MDHEN and SYDVKM. The CDR3 here is CASSFPGTYYEQYF. The CDR3 coding sequence is TGTGCCAGCAGTTTTCCGGGGACTTACTACGAGCAGTACTTC.

This clonotype was picked up many times. V is TRBV7-9 and J is TRBJ2-3; D gene unclear. The CDR3 consists of 15 residues. V was trimmed by 2 bases and J by 0 bases, leaving 9 bases between them. The germline CDR1 and CDR2 sequences are SEHNR and FQNEAQ (reference sequence). In DNA form, the CDR3 reads TGTGCCAGCAGCTTAAGTTTTGGGAGCACAGATACGCAGTATTTT. Translating gives CASSLSFGSTDTQYF.

Ten or more counts support this clonotype. The J gene is TRBJ2-7, the V gene TRBV30; 7 nucleotides align to TRBD1. The trim removed 3 bases at V and 4 bases at J, leaving 3 bases unmatched. The length of the CDR3 is 12 residues. The germline CDR1 and CDR2 sequences are GTSNPN and SVGIG (reference sequence). CDR3 coding DNA: TGTGCCTGGAGCCCGACAGGGTACGAGCAGTACTTC. It encodes CAWSPTGYEQYF. Together with reference TRBV30 and TRBJ2-7, the CDR3 gives the full variable domain: SQTIHQWPATLVQPVGSPLSLECTVEGTSNPNLYWYRQAAGRGLQLLFYSVGIGQISSEVPQNLSASRPQDRQFILSSKKLLLSDSGFYLCAWSPTGYEQYFGPGTRLTVT.

About this clonotype itself: A much larger clone differs from this one at a single base, so this may be a read error. This sequence joins TRBV7-4 and TRBJ2-1, with 10 bases lining up with TRBD1. The germline CDR1 and CDR2 sequences are SGHVT and SQSDAQ. This CDR3 is 16 amino acids long. With 4 bases clipped from V and 6 bases from J, the junction kept 9 bases outside the gene matches. In DNA form, the CDR3 reads TGTGCCAGCAGCTATAGGTTCGGGACAGGGGTCAATGAGCAGTTCTTC. Protein: CASSYRFGTGVNEQFF. Together with reference TRBV7-4 and TRBJ2-1, the CDR3 gives the full variable domain: GAGVSQSPRYKVAKRGRDVALRCDSISGHVTLYWYRQTLGQGSEVLTYSQSDAQRDKSGRPSGRFSAERPERSVSTLKIQRTEQGDSAVYLCASSYRFGTGVNEQFFGPGTRLTVL.